The 14 T cell receptor beta chains below were found in one sample sequenced in a study of CD8+ T cells in alopecia areata. cDNA prepared by RNA extraction and subsequent reverse transcription served as the template for sequencing. The protocol was immunoSEQ multiplex PCR, while the TCRdb copy is restricted to in-frame clones and leaves out a portion. The sample consists of 270,000 or so clones, roughly 50% of them appearing once. Treatment described: oral pan-JAK inhibitor, 5-10 mg twice daily. The sequences come from CD4+ T cells sorted from blood, collected at week 24, from a patient treated with tofacitinib. Receptors were obtained from a human donor with alopecia areata.

The chain joins TRBV29-1 to TRBJ1-1; D remains ambiguous. Germline CDR1 reads SQVTM; CDR2 reads ANQGSEA. The V end was cut by 7 bases, the J end by 4 bases, with 10 bases between. This CDR3 has 11 amino acids. The CDR3 loop reads CSAGVFTEAFF. CDR3 bases: TGCAGCGCCGGGGTCTTCACTGAAGCTTTCTTT.

The gene calls are TRBV2 and TRBJ1-5, with D possibly being TRBD1 (5 bases). Per germline, CDR1 SNHLY and CDR2 FYNNEI. The ends were cut back, 6 bases at V and 0 bases at J, with 12 bases in the middle. This CDR3 has 15 amino acids. In DNA, the CDR3 is TGTGCCAGCAGCGTAACAGGTGATAGCAATCAGCCCCAGCATTTT. Residues: CASSVTGDSNQPQHF.

Regarding this clone: The same CDR3 also results from other DNA sequences found in this sample. The rearrangement uses TRBV25-1 and TRBJ1-5, with 7 bases aligning to TRBD1. This CDR3 region has 14 residues. Per germline, CDR1 MGHDK and CDR2 SYGVNS. Germline trimming cut 3 bases from V and 3 bases from J; bases unmatched to any gene: 2. The CDR3 DNA sequence: TGTGCCAGCAGTGAGACAGGGTACAATCAGCCCCAGCATTTT. It is translated as CASSETGYNQPQHF. Full variable domain (outside the CDR3, taken from reference TRBV25-1 and TRBJ1-5): EADIYQTPRYLVIGTGKKITLECSQTMGHDKMYWYQQDPGMELHLIHYSYGVNSTEKGDLSSESTVSRIRTEHFPLTLESARPSHTSQYLCASSETGYNQPQHFGDGTRLSIL.

This chain uses TRBV4-2 with TRBJ2-5; 10 bases align to TRBD2. The CDR3 consists of 17 residues. CDR1 LGHNA and CDR2 YNFKEQ come from the germline V gene. J was trimmed by 3 bases and V by 0 bases; bases with no gene match: 7. CDR3 protein: CASSQEAQRGGEETQYF. The CDR3 DNA reads TGTGCCAGCAGCCAAGAGGCCCAGCGGGGGGGCGAAGAGACCCAGTACTTC.

The rearrangement links TRBV2 to TRBJ2-3, with D perhaps being TRBD1 or TRBD2 (5 bases each). The V and J ends lost 4 bases and 4 bases respectively, with 12 bases between them. The CDR3 is made up of 14 amino acids. The germline CDR1 and CDR2 sequences are SNHLY and FYNNEI. The CDR3 is CASSGGALSDTQYF. Here the CDR3 DNA reads TGTGCCAGCAGTGGAGGGGCCCTATCAGATACGCAGTATTTT.

The rearrangement uses TRBV4-1 and TRBJ1-1; possible D gene TRBD1, 5 bases. V lost 0 bases, J lost 2 bases, and 10 bases lay in between. The germline CDR1 and CDR2 sequences are MGHRA and YSYEKL. The CDR3 consists of 15 residues. The CDR3: CASSQDMGGNTEAFF. CDR3 nucleotide sequence: TGCGCCAGCAGCCAAGATATGGGGGGAAACACTGAAGCTTTCTTT.

The chain joins TRBV27 to TRBJ2-5; TRBD2 aligns across 7 bases. The CDR3 consists of 14 residues. The J segment lost 5 bases and the V segment lost 5 bases, leaving 8 bases of the junction unmatched. Germline V lookup: CDR1 MNHEY, CDR2 SMNVEV (reference sequence). CDR3 sequence: CASSDRGVRETQYF. CDR3 in DNA: TGTGCCAGCAGTGATCGGGGGGTTAGGGAGACCCAGTACTTC.

The rearrangement uses TRBV2 and TRBJ2-5; 12 bases fit TRBD2. Germline trimming cut 7 bases from V and 5 bases from J; bases unmatched to any gene: 14. The CDR3 consists of 17 residues. Germline-derived CDR1 and CDR2 are SNHLY and FYNNEI. The CDR3 coding sequence is TGTGCCAGCATTCGACGTCGACTAGCGGGGGTCGGGGAGACCCAGTACTTC. It encodes CASIRRRLAGVGETQYF.

This rearrangement joins TRBV29-1 to TRBJ1-1, with 10 positions matching TRBD1. The V segment lost 7 bases and the J segment 5 bases; nucleotides outside the gene matches: 7. Germline CDR1 SQVTM, CDR2 ANQGSEA. The CDR3 extends over 13 amino acids. DNA for the CDR3: TGCAGCGGTCGACAGGGGGCGCAAACTGAAGCTTTCTTT. The encoded protein is CSGRQGAQTEAFF. The whole variable domain, filled in from reference TRBV29-1 and TRBJ1-1, reads SAVISQKPSRDICQRGTSLTIQCQVDSQVTMMFWYRQQPGQSLTLIATANQGSEATYESGFVIDKFPISRPNLTFSTLTVSNMSPEDSSIYLCSGRQGAQTEAFFGQGTRLTVV.

V and J are TRBV4-3 and TRBJ1-2, with D hard to call. V was cut by 0 bases and J by 5 bases, with 4 bases left in between. The CDR3 consists of 12 residues. Germline V CDR1 and CDR2: LGHNA, YSLEER. The chain's CDR3 is CASSQDRYGYTF. In nucleotides, the CDR3 is TGCGCCAGCAGCCAAGACCGGTATGGCTACACCTTC.

J is TRBJ2-7 and V is TRBV29-1, with D unresolved. Germline CDR1 is SQVTM and CDR2 is ANQGSEA. V shed 1 base and J shed 7 bases, with 8 bases lying between them. There are 11 residues in the CDR3. The CDR3 is CSVEGPLEQYF. The CDR3 coding sequence is TGCAGCGTTGAAGGGCCCTTGGAGCAGTACTTC.

The J gene is TRBJ2-5, the V gene TRBV29-1; 8 bases are a match to TRBD1. This CDR3 is built from 13 residues. Germline V CDR1 and CDR2: SQVTM, ANQGSEA. With 5 bases clipped from V and 2 bases from J, the junction kept 4 bases outside the gene matches. The CDR3 sequence is CSVSRQGQETQYF. The CDR3 region has the DNA TGCAGCGTTTCAAGACAGGGGCAAGAGACCCAGTACTTC.

The V gene is TRBV27, the J gene TRBJ2-5, with D unclear. The CDR3 length is 14 residues. The V gene's germline CDR1 is MNHEY and CDR2 SMNVEV (reference sequence). V was cut by 5 bases and J by 4 bases, with 14 bases left in between. The CDR3 reads CASSADRAAETQYF. CDR3 sequence (DNA): TGTGCCAGCAGTGCTGACCGGGCCGCAGAGACCCAGTACTTC.

The rearrangement joins TRBV6-1 to TRBJ2-7, with TRBD1 identical over 9 bases. V dropped 6 bases and J dropped 2; count of bases not matched to a gene: 2. The CDR3 is 13 residues long. CDR1 and CDR2 (germline): MNHNS, SASEGT. The CDR3 nucleotides are TGTGCCAGCAGGGGGACAGGGACCTACGAGCAGTACTTC. It is translated as CASRGTGTYEQYF.